This TCR beta chain appears in the sequencing data of a study of chemoradiotherapy in HPV16-positive cancers. Study information: A couple of HPV16-positive patients' cells yielded candidate HPV-specific clones and common motifs. Whole-study results and caveats: In HPV16-positive patients, HPV-responsive T-cell expansion tracked better recurrence-free survival. Only two HPV16-positive patients supplied the functional HPV-specificity definition.

The CDR3 has 16 amino acids. The germline CDR1 and CDR2 sequences are SGHNT and YYREEE (reference sequence). Details on this clone: Its antigen is not identified. Mismatch with germline at one junction end may stem from a read error.

Clones were sequenced by immunoSEQ multiplex PCR, and TCRdb holds only the in-frame ones, with some missing. The sample shows 36,000 or so clones, roughly 77% of them seen only once. V is TRBV5-4 and J is TRBJ2-2; 9 bases are a match to TRBD1. The source of this sequence is a human donor with HPV-associated anogenital cancer. Source: blood, taken from a patient who underwent chemoradiotherapy. CDR3 sequence (DNA): TGTGCCAGCAGCGCGGGACCATCCGGGACAGGGCCCCCCGGAACCTTT. This codes for CASSAGPSGTGPPGTF.